These 17 T cell receptor beta chains came from one sample sequenced in a study of T-cell memory formation after mild COVID-19. TCRdb used MiXCR to reprocess the 5' RACE reads, holding one entry per CDR3 protein. The data show a few hundred thousand distinct CDR3 sequences, approximately 21% seen once. The sequencing sample was made of PBMCs or a T cell subset sorted from them (not recorded which). Receptors originate from an adult woman who had mild COVID-19 (a few samples of this study predate the infection). Cell type and time point are not known.

There are a few counts of this clonotype. The V gene is TRBV20-1, the J gene TRBJ2-4; D is tentatively TRBD1 or TRBD2 (5 bases each). The CDR3 consists of 15 residues. The V gene's germline CDR1 is DFQATT and CDR2 SNEGSKA (reference sequence). Trimming removed 0 bases from V and 9 bases from J, with 18 bases in between. The CDR3 loop reads CSARDSAKKGSIQYF. The CDR3 nucleotides read TGCAGTGCTAGAGATTCGGCGAAAAAGGGGAGCATTCAGTACTTC.

This clonotype was counted only a few times. The J gene is TRBJ1-2, the V gene TRBV29-1; no clear D. CDR3 length equals 13 residues. The germline gives CDR1 SQVTM, CDR2 ANQGSEA. With 1 base removed from V and 6 bases from J, the gap between germline ends came to 12 bases. The CDR3 reads CSVEVSGEDGYTF. The CDR3 DNA is TGCAGCGTTGAAGTTTCAGGCGAGGATGGCTACACCTTC.

This clonotype turned up a few times. The chain carries TRBV7-2 and TRBJ2-7, with unresolved D. Trimming removed 4 bases at V and 1 base at J, with 17 bases between. This CDR3 comprises 16 residues. Germline lookup yields CDR1 SGHTA and CDR2 FQGNSA. CDR3 DNA sequence: TGTGCCAGCAGCTATCATCCATTAGCAGGTTCCTACGAGCAGTACTTC. This gives the protein CASSYHPLAGSYEQYF.

The V call is TRBV24-1, the J call TRBJ2-3, with 9 bases aligning to TRBD2. The V gene's germline CDR1 is KGHDR and CDR2 SFDVKD. The J segment lost 4 bases and the V segment lost 0 bases, leaving 7 bases of the junction unmatched. The CDR3 is 17 amino acids. Here the CDR3 DNA reads TGTGCCACCAGTGATTTGGCTAGCGGGACGGGCCCAGATACGCAGTATTTT. Amino acid sequence: CATSDLASGTGPDTQYF.

The J gene is TRBJ2-2, the V gene TRBV14, with D perhaps being TRBD1 or TRBD2 (6 bases each). The V end was cut by 4 bases, the J end by 7 bases, with 19 bases between. Germline V gene data show CDR1 as SGHDN and CDR2 as FVKESK. CDR3 length: 16 residues. The CDR3 region has the DNA TGTGCCAGCAGCCTGATGGGGGGCGCGTGGAGCGGGGAGCTGTTTTTT. This gives the protein CASSLMGGAWSGELFF.

The rearrangement uses TRBV12-3 or TRBV12-4 and TRBJ1-2; D is possibly TRBD1 (6 bases). CDR3 length: 14 amino acids. The germline V and J ends were trimmed by 3 bases and 5 bases, with 13 bases remaining between them. CDR3 in amino acids: CASSLRWGLYGYTF. CDR3 nucleotides: TGTGCCAGCAGTTTGAGGTGGGGGCTTTATGGCTACACCTTC.

V is TRBV20-1 and J is TRBJ2-1, with 9 bases matching TRBD2. V lost 6 bases to trimming and J lost 10 bases; unmatched junction nucleotides: 10. The CDR3 has 13 amino acids. Germline CDR1 is DFQATT and CDR2 is SNEGSKA (reference sequence). Here the CDR3 reads CSAPPAGGSEQFF. CDR3 DNA: TGCAGTGCGCCCCCAGCGGGGGGATCGGAGCAGTTCTTC.

This clonotype has a handful of counts. The CDR3 coding sequence is TGTGCCAGCAGCTTAGGCCTCAATAATCAGCCCCAGCATTTT. Translation: CASSLGLNNQPQHF. The chain employs TRBV7-8 and TRBJ1-5; no clear D. Trimming removed 1 base at V and 4 bases at J, with 8 bases between. Germline-derived CDR1 and CDR2 are SGHVS and FQNEAQ. CDR3 size: 14 residues.

This chain links TRBV20-1 with TRBJ1-5, with 10 bases aligning to TRBD1. Germline V CDR1 and CDR2: DFQATT, SNEGSKA (reference sequence). This CDR3 contains 12 residues. The CDR3 DNA reads as TGCAATGCCGGGACAGGGGATCAGCCCCAGCATTTT. Its translation is CNAGTGDQPQHF.

V usage is TRBV21-1 and J usage is TRBJ2-1; TRBD2, the table's D call, was not compared with the DNA. TRBV21-1 is termed a pseudogene. This CDR3 is 18 amino acids long. CDR3 loop: CASSKRSSGRFTYNEQFF. DNA for the CDR3: TGTGCCAGCAGCAAACGGTCTAGCGGGAGGTTCACCTACAATGAGCAGTTCTTC.

For this clonotype: Relative to the germline gene, one junction end is altered; a read error may explain this. This chain connects TRBV6-2 or TRBV6-3 to TRBJ2-7; D gene uncertain. The CDR3 loop spans 11 amino acids. Germline V lookup: CDR1 MNHEY, CDR2 SVGEGT. CDR3 in amino acids: CASSQSFEQYF. In DNA, the CDR3 is TGTGCCAGCAGTCAGTCCTTCGAGCAGTACTTC.

The rearrangement joins TRBV20-1 to TRBJ2-3; D gene unclear. The CDR3 contains 13 residues. Germline V gene data show CDR1 as DFQATT and CDR2 as SNEGSKA (reference sequence). V lost 3 bases, J lost 3 bases, and 10 bases lay in between. CDR3 sequence (DNA): TGCAGTGCTAGGCGGATCTATACAGATACGCAGTATTTT. Amino acids: CSARRIYTDTQYF.

The chain links TRBV15 to TRBJ2-3, with 12 bases that match TRBD2. The germline CDR1 and CDR2 sequences are LNHNV and YYDKDF (reference sequence). V was clipped by 4 bases and J by 6 bases; unmatched bases: 8. This CDR3 has 16 residues. CDR3 residues: CATSTRLAGVADTQYF. The CDR3 coding sequence is TGTGCCACCAGCACTAGACTAGCGGGAGTGGCGGATACGCAGTATTTT.

This clonotype was seen ten or more times. The chain combines TRBV4-1 with TRBJ1-2; TRBD1 agrees at 9 bases. Unmatched junction bases numbered 5, after V lost 4 bases and J lost 8 bases. Germline lookup yields CDR1 MGHRA and CDR2 YSYEKL. The CDR3 is made up of 13 amino acids. The CDR3 DNA follows: TGCGCCAGCAGCCCGGGACAGGGACTGGGCTACACCTTC. Amino acid sequence: CASSPGQGLGYTF.

The rearrangement uses TRBV7-2 and TRBJ2-1; 9 nucleotides align to TRBD1. Germline loops: CDR1 SGHTA, CDR2 FQGNSA. V trimming: 5 bases; J trimming: 15 bases; junction bases outside the gene matches: 5. The CDR3 is made up of 11 amino acids. The CDR3 sequence: CASSLDRGLFF. The CDR3 DNA sequence: TGTGCCAGCAGCCTGGACAGGGGCTTGTTCTTC.

The chain joins TRBV7-2 to TRBJ2-7; tentative D call: TRBD2 (6 bases). Germline CDR1 SGHTA, CDR2 FQGNSA. CDR3 size: 14 residues. Trimming cost V 5 bases and J 0 bases, with 11 bases left between them. CDR3 amino acids: CASSPRLDSYEQYF. CDR3 nucleotide sequence: TGTGCCAGCAGCCCTAGACTAGACTCCTACGAGCAGTACTTC.

The chain carries TRBV12-3 or TRBV12-4 and TRBJ2-7, with 8 bases fitting TRBD2. CDR3 length: 14 amino acids. J gave up 6 bases and V 6 bases, and 10 bases lay outside the gene matches. The CDR3 bases are TGTGCCAGCAGACCGACTAGCGCTGGGTCCGAGCAGTACTTC. Its translation is CASRPTSAGSEQYF.